What follows is one TCR beta chain and its context. This record comes from a study of blood T cell repertoires in COVID-19. Study-wide context: Sites in the United States, Italy and Spain provided acute and convalescent COVID-19 samples. Sources were T cells, B-cell-depleted T cells, or PBMCs; the material itself was cDNA or gDNA.

Authors' data handling: Using reference gene primer amplification, nucleated cell counts were estimated. The data were produced by immunoSEQ multiplex PCR, yet TCRdb's version contains in-frame clones alone and is incomplete. The V and J calls and clone size are taken from that table; D and trimming were inferred from the DNA. The data hold some 200,000 clones, with approximately 85% observed a single time. Germline lookup yields CDR1 MNHEY and CDR2 SMNVEV (reference sequence). The CDR3 has 14 residues. V was trimmed by 3 bases and J by 5 bases, leaving 11 bases between them. This clonotype was sampled from a woman aged 50 to 60 with active or convalescent COVID-19. This chain joins TRBV27 and TRBJ2-1; D is possibly TRBD1 (5 bases). Material: peripheral blood. The CDR3, as DNA: TGTGCCAGCAGTTTTTGGGGCGCTGACAATGAGCAGTTCTTC. It is translated as CASSFWGADNEQFF.